Listed below are T cell receptor beta chains from one sample, sequenced in a study of blood T cell repertoires in COVID-19. TCRdb's copy holds only in-frame clones and misses some; the assay was immunoSEQ multiplex PCR. Altogether over 15,000 clones are present, roughly 93% being singletons, with the ten largest covering 4.5% to 7%. The sample was peripheral blood. The receptor source for this set is a human donor in a cohort sampled during active COVID-19. CDR3s include the opening cysteine and the closing phenylalanine or tryptophan. The D gene is left open where the match is weak. Clone size, where shown, is once, few, many, or a class for clones that have expanded.

>NA|TRBD2|12|TRBJ2-1|TRBV7-8
CASSFSGREQFF
TGTGCCAGCAGCTTTAGCGGGAGGGAGCAGTTCTTC
>NA|NA|13|TRBJ2-1|TRBV29-1
CSVQGGSYNEQFF
TGCAGCGTTCAGGGGGGCTCCTACAATGAGCAGTTCTTC
>NA|NA|13|TRBJ2-5|TRBV7-3
CASSYGIQETQYF
TGTGCCAGCAGCTACGGGATCCAAGAGACCCAGTACTTC
>NA|TRBD2|17|TRBJ2-1|TRBV4-1
CASSPWTSSSSYNEQFF
TGCGCCAGCAGCCCGTGGACTAGCTCCAGCTCCTACAATGAGCAGTTCTTC
>NA|NA|15|TRBJ1-1|TRBV6-5
CASSLLGEVRAEAFF
TGTGCCAGCAGTTTGTTGGGAGAAGTACGTGCTGAAGCTTTCTTT
>once|NA|14|TRBJ2-4|TRBV11-2
CASSWREVKNIQYF
TGTGCCAGCAGCTGGAGGGAGGTCAAAAACATTCAGTACTTC
>NA|NA|12|TRBJ2-7|TRBV5-1
CASSSGDYEQYF
TGCGCCAGCAGCTCAGGGGACTACGAGCAGTACTTC
>NA|NA|14|TRBJ2-7|TRBV2
CASLPTGPSYEQYF
TGTGCCAGCCTCCCCACAGGGCCCTCCTACGAGCAGTACTTC
>NA|NA|14|TRBJ1-2|TRBV19
CASSNPRVNYGYTF
TGTGCCAGTAGTAACCCCAGGGTGAACTATGGCTACACCTTC
>NA|NA|13|TRBJ1-2|TRBV30
CAWSVSLLYGYTF
TGTGCCTGGAGTGTAAGTCTACTGTATGGCTACACCTTC
>NA|NA|14|TRBJ2-1|TRBV5-1
CASSGGPSQDEQFF
TGCGCCAGCAGCGGAGGACCTAGCCAAGATGAGCAGTTCTTC
>NA|TRBD1|17|TRBJ2-7|TRBV10-3
CAISELKGGLITYEQYF
TGTGCCATCAGTGAGTTAAAAGGGGGCTTAATTACCTACGAGCAGTACTTC
>NA|NA|14|TRBJ1-3|TRBV7-9
CANTPREPGNTIYF
TGTGCCAATACTCCGAGGGAACCTGGAAACACCATATATTTT
>NA|NA|13|TRBJ2-7|TRBV7-8
CASSLGAGYEQYF
TGTGCCAGCAGCCTAGGTGCAGGATACGAGCAGTACTTC
>once|TRBD2|17|TRBJ2-5|TRBV27
CASSPDTGTSAQETQYF
TGTGCCAGCAGTCCAGATACCGGGACTAGCGCACAAGAGACCCAGTACTTC
>once|NA|15|TRBJ1-2|TRBV7-2
CASSLVGGTIHGYTF
TGTGCCAGCAGCTTAGTGGGGGGGACAATACATGGCTACACCTTC
>NA|NA|16|TRBJ2-3|TRBV24-1
CATSDLRGGIGNTQYF
TGTGCCACCAGTGATCTACGGGGCGGGATTGGGAATACGCAGTATTTT
>NA|NA|11|TRBJ2-7|TRBV29-1
CSVEGGYEQYF
TGCAGCGTTGAAGGCGGGTACGAGCAGTACTTC
>NA|TRBD1|14|TRBJ2-7|TRBV19
CASQMTGGIYEQYF
TGTGCCAGCCAAATGACAGGGGGAATCTACGAGCAGTACTTC
>NA|TRBD1|13|TRBJ1-2|TRBV5-1
CASSIGTGEDYTF
TGCGCCAGCAGCATAGGGACAGGGGAAGACTACACCTTC
>NA|TRBD2|15|TRBJ2-5|TRBV13
CASSISGGALETQYF
TGTGCCAGCAGCATTAGCGGGGGGGCCCTGGAGACCCAGTACTTC
>NA|TRBD1|13|TRBJ2-7|TRBV5-6
CASSWGQTYEQYF
TGTGCCAGCAGCTGGGGACAGACCTACGAGCAGTACTTC
>NA|NA|15|TRBJ2-3|TRBV30
CAWSVKRGGADTQYF
TGTGCCTGGAGTGTAAAGCGAGGTGGCGCAGATACGCAGTATTTT
>NA|TRBD2|15|TRBJ2-1|TRBV20-1
CSASVTSGLSYEQFF
TGCAGTGCTAGTGTGACTAGCGGCCTTTCTTATGAGCAGTTCTTC
>NA|NA|15|TRBJ1-2|TRBV5-4
CASSLVRQGNYGYTF
TGTGCCAGCAGCTTGGTAAGGCAGGGGAACTATGGCTACACCTTC
>NA|NA|16|TRBJ2-6|TRBV4-3
CASSQERDSGANVLTF
TGCGCCAGCAGCCAAGAACGGGATTCTGGGGCCAACGTCCTGACTTTC
>once|NA|14|TRBJ1-2|TRBV6-6
CASSWGQTDHGYTF
TGTGCCAGCAGTTGGGGGCAGACTGACCATGGCTACACCTTC
>NA|TRBD2|16|TRBJ2-1|TRBV6-6
CASRDLSGRADNEQFF
TGTGCCAGCAGGGATCTTAGCGGGAGGGCGGACAATGAGCAGTTCTTC
>NA|NA|15|TRBJ1-5|TRBV15
CATSRAGGGNQPQHF
TGTGCCACCAGCAGAGCCGGGGGAGGCAATCAGCCCCAGCATTTT
>NA|TRBD2|15|TRBJ2-3|TRBV4-3
CATPASGNPGDTQYF
TGCGCCACCCCGGCTAGCGGGAATCCGGGAGATACGCAGTATTTT
>NA|NA|15|TRBJ1-4|TRBV3-1/TRBV3-2
CASSQGPGGREKLFF
TGTGCCAGCAGCCAGGGCCCCGGGGGTAGGGAAAAACTGTTTTTT